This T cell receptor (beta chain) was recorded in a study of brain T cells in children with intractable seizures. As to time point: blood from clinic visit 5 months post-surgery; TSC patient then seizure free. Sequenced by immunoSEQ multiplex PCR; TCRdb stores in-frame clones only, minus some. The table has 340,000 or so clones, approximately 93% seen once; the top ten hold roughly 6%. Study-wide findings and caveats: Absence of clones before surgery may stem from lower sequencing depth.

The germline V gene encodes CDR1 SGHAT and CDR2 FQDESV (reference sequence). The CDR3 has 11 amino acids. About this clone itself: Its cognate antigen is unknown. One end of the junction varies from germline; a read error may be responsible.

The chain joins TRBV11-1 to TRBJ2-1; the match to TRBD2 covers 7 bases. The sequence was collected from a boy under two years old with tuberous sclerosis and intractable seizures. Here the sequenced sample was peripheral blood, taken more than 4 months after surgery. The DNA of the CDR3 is TGTGCCAGCAGCGCGTCGACTAGCAGGGTCTTC. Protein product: CASSASTSRVF.